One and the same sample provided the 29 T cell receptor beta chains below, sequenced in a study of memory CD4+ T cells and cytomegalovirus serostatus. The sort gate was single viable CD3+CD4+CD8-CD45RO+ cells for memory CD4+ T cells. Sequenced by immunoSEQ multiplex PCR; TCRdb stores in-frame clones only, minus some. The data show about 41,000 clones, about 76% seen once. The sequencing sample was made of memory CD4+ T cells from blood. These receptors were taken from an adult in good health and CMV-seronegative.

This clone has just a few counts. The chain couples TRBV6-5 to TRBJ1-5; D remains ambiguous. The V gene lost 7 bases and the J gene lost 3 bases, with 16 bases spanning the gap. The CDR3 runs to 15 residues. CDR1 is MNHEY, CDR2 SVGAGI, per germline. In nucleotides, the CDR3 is TGTGCCAGCACTCCACCCTACGGTAACAATCAGCCCCAGCATTTT. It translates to CASTPPYGNNQPQHF.

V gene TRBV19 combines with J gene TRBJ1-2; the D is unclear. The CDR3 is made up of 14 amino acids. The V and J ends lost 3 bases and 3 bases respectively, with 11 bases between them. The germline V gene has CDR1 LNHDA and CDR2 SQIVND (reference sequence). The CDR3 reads CASSMSLVDYGYTF. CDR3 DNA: TGTGCCAGTAGTATGTCGCTCGTGGACTATGGCTACACCTTC.

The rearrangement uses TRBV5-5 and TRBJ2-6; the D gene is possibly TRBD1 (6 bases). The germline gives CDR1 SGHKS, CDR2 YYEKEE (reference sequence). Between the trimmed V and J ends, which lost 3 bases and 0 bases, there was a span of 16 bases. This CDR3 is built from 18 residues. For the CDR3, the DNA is TGTGCCAGCAGCTCATTACCCGGGACACCCTCTGGGGCCAACGTCCTGACTTTC. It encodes CASSSLPGTPSGANVLTF.

CDR3 residues: CASSLRQGDEQYF. CDR3 DNA sequence: TGCGCCAGCAGCCTCCGACAGGGGGACGAGCAGTACTTC. The V call is TRBV4-1, the J call TRBJ2-7, with 9 bases lining up with TRBD1. Looked up from germline, CDR1 is MGHRA and CDR2 is YSYEKL. The CDR3 covers 13 residues. Trimming at V came to 4 bases and at J to 5 bases, leaving 3 bases not matched to a gene.

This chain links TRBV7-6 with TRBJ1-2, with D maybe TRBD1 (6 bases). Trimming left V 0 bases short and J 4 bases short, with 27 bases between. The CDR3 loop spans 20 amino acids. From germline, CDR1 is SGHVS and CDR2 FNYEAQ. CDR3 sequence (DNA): TGTGCCAGCAGCTTAGCGGTCGAGATGCCAACCGGGACATCCTCCTATGGCTACACCTTC. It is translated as CASSLAVEMPTGTSSYGYTF.

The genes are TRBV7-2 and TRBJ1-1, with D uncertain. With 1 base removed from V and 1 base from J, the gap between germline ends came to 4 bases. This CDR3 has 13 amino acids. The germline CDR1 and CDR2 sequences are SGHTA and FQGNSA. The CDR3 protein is CASSLGRNTEAFF. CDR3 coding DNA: TGTGCCAGCAGCTTAGGAAGGAACACTGAAGCTTTCTTT.

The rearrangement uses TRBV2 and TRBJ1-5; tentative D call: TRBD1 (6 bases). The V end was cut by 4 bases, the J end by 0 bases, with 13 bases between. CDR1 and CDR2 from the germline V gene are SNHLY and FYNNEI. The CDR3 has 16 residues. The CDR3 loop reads CASSGRGAPSNQPQHF. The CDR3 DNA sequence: TGTGCCAGCAGTGGTAGGGGGGCCCCTAGCAATCAGCCCCAGCATTTT.

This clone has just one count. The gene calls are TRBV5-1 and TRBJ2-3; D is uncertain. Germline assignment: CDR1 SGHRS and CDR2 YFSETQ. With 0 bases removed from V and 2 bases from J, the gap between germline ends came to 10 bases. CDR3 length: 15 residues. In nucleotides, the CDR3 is TGCGCCAGCAGCTTGGGTTCGTTCCCCACAGATACGCAGTATTTT. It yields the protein CASSLGSFPTDTQYF.

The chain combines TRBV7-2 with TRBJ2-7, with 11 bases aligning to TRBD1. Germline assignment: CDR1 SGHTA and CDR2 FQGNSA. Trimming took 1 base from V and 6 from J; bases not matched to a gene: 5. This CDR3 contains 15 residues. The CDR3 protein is CASSLVWTGGSEQYF. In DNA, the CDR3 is TGTGCCAGCAGCTTAGTTTGGACAGGGGGCTCCGAGCAGTACTTC.

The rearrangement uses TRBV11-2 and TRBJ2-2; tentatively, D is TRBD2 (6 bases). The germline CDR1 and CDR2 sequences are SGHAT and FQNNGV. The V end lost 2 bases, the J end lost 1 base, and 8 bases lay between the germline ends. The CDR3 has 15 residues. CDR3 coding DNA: TGTGCCAGCAGCTTAAACGGGGGGAACACCGGGGAGCTGTTTTTT. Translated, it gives CASSLNGGNTGELFF.

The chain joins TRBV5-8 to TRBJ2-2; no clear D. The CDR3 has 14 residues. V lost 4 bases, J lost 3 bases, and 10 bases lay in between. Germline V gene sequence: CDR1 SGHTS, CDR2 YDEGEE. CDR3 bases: TGTGCCAGCAGCCCCTGGATTGACACCGGGGAGCTGTTTTTT. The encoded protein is CASSPWIDTGELFF.

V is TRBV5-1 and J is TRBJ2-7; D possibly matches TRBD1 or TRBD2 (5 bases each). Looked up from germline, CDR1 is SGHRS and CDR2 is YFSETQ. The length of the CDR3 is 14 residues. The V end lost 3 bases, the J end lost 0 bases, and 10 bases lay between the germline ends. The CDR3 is CASSWSGPSYEQYF. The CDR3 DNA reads TGCGCCAGCAGCTGGTCGGGGCCCTCCTACGAGCAGTACTTC.

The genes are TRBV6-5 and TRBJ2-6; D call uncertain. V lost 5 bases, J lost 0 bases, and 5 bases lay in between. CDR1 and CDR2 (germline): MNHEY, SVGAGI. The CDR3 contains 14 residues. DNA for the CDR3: TGTGCCAGCAGTGAAGACTCTGGGGCCAACGTCCTGACTTTC. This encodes CASSEDSGANVLTF.

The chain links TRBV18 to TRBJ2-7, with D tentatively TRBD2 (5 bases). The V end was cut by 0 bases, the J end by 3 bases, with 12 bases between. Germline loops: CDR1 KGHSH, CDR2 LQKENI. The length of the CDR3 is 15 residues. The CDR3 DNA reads TGTGCCAGCTCACCACCGGGCGGGCTACTCTACGAGCAGTACTTC. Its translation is CASSPPGGLLYEQYF.

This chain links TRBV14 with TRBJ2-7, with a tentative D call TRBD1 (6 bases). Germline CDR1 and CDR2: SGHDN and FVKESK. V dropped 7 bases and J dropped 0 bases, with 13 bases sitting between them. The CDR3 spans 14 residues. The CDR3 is CASKKDSNSYEQYF. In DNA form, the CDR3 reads TGTGCCAGCAAAAAGGACAGCAACTCCTACGAGCAGTACTTC.

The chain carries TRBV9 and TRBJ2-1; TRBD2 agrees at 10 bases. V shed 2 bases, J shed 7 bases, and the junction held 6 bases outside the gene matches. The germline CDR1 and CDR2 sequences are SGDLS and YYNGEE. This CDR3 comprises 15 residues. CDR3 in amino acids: CASSVSSGGGNEQFF. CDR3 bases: TGTGCCAGCAGCGTTTCTAGCGGGGGTGGAAATGAGCAGTTCTTC.

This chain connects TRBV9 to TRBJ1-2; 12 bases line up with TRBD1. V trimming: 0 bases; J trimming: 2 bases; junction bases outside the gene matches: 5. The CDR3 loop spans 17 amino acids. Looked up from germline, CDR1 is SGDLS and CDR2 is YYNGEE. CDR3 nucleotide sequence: TGTGCCAGCAGCGTAGGAGGGACAGGGGGCGCGAACTATGGCTACACCTTC. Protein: CASSVGGTGGANYGYTF.

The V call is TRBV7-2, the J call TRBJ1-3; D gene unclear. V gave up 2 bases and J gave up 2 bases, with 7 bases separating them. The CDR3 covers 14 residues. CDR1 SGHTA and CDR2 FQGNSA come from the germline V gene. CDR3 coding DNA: TGTGCCAGCAGCTTAACTTTCGCTGGAAACACCATATATTTT. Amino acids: CASSLTFAGNTIYF.

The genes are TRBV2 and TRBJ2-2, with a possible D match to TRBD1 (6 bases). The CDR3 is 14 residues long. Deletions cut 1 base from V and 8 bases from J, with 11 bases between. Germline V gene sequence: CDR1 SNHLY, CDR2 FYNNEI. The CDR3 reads CASSEVTGLGELFF. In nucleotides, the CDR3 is TGTGCCAGCAGTGAAGTCACAGGGCTAGGGGAGCTGTTTTTT.

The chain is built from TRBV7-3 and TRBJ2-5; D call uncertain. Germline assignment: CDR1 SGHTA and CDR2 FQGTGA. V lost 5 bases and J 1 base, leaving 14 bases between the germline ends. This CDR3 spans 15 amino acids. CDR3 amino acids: CASSLSYAFQETQYF. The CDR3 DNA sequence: TGTGCCAGCAGCCTCTCCTACGCGTTCCAAGAGACCCAGTACTTC.

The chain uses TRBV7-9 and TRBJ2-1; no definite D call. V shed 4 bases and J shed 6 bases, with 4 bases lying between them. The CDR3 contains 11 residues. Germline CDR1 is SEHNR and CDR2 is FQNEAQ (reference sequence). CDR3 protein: CASSSSNEQFF. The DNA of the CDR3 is TGTGCCAGCAGCTCGTCCAATGAGCAGTTCTTC.

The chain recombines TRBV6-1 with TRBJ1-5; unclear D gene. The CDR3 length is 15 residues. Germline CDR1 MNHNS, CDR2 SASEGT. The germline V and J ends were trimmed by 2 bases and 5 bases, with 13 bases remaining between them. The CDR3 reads CASSELGVSYQPQHF. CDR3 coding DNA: TGTGCCAGCAGTGAATTAGGAGTATCCTATCAGCCCCAGCATTTT.

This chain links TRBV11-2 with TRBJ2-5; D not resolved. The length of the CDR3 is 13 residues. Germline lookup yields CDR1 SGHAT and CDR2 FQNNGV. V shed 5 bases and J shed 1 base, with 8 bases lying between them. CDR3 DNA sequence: TGTGCCAGCAGCCCATCGAGCCAAGAGACCCAGTACTTC. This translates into CASSPSSQETQYF.

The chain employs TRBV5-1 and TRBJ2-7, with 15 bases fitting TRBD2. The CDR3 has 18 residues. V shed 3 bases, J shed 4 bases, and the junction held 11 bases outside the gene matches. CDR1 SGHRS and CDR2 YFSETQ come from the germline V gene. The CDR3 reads CASSWGLAGGQQRYEQYF. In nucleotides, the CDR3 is TGCGCCAGCAGCTGGGGACTAGCGGGGGGCCAGCAGCGATACGAGCAGTACTTC.

This CDR3 reads CASSDREQETQYF. DNA for the CDR3: TGTGCCAGCAGTGACAGAGAGCAAGAGACCCAGTACTTC. The chain combines TRBV6-1 with TRBJ2-5; D is ambiguous. CDR3 length: 13 residues. Germline V CDR1 and CDR2: MNHNS, SASEGT. V was pared by 3 bases and J by 2 bases, with 7 bases between.

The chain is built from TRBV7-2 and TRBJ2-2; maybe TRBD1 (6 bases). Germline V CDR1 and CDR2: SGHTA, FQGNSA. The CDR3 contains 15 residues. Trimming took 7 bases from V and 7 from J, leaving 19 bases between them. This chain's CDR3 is CASNPRQVGIGELFF. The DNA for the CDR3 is TGTGCCAGCAACCCCCGACAGGTCGGGATCGGGGAGCTGTTTTTT.

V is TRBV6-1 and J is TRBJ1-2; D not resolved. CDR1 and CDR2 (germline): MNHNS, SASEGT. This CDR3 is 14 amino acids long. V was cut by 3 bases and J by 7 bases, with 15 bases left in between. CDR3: CASSDGGFGGGYTF. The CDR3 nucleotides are TGTGCCAGCAGTGATGGCGGATTTGGTGGTGGCTACACCTTC.

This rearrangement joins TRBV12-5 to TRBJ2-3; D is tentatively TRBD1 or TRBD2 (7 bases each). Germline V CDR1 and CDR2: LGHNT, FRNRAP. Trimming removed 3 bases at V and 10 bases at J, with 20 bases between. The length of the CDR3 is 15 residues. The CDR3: CASGFRGGQGDPQYF. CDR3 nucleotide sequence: TGTGCTAGTGGTTTCAGGGGGGGCCAAGGGGATCCGCAGTATTTT.

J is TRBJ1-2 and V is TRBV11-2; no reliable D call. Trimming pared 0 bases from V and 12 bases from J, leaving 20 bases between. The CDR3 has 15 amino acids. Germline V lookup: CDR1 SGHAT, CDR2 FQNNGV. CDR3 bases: TGTGCCAGCAGCTTAGACAGTTCCGAAACCAAGATCGACACCTTC. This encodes CASSLDSSETKIDTF.